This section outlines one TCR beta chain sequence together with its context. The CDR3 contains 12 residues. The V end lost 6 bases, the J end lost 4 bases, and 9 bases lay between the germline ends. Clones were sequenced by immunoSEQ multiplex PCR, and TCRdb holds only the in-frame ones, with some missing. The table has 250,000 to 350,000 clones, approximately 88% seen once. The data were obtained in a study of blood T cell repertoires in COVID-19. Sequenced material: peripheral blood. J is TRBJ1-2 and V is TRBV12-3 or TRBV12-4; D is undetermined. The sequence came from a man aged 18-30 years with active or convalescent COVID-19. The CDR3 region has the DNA TGTGCCAGCAGCGGGTCACCCTATGGCTACACCTTC. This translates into CASSGSPYGYTF.